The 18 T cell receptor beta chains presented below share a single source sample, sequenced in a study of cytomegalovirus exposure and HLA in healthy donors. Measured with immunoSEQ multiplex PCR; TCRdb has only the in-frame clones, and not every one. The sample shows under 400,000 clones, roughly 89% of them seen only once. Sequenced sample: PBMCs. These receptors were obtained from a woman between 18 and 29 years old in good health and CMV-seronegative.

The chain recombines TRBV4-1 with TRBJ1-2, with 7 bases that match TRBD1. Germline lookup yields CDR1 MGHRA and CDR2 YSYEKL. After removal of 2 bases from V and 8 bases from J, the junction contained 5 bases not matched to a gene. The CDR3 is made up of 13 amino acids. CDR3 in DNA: TGCGCCAGCAGCCAACATGGACAGGACGGCTACACCTTC. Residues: CASSQHGQDGYTF.

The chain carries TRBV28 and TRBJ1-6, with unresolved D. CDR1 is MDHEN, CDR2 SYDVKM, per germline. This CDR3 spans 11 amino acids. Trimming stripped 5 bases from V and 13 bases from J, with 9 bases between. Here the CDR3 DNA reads TGTGCCAGCAGTAATAGCTGGCCCCTCCACTTT. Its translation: CASSNSWPLHF.

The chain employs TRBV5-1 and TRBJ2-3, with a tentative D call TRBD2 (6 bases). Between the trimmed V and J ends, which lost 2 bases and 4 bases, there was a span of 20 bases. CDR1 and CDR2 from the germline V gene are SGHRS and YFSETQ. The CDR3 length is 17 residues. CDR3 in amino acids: CASSFLMRSEGADTQYF. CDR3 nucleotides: TGCGCCAGCAGCTTCCTGATGCGGTCGGAGGGAGCAGATACGCAGTATTTT.

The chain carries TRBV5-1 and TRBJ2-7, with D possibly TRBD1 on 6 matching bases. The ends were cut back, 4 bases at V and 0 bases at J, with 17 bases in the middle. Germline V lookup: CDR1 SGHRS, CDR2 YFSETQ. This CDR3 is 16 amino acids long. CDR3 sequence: CASSTSGDLPSYEQYF. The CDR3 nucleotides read TGCGCCAGCAGCACGTCAGGGGACCTCCCCTCCTACGAGCAGTACTTC.

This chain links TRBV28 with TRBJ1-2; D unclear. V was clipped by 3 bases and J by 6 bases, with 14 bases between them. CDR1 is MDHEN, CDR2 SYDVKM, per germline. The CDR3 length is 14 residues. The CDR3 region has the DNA TGTGCCAGCAGTTTGGCCTCGGTGGGAGATGGCTACACCTTC. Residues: CASSLASVGDGYTF.

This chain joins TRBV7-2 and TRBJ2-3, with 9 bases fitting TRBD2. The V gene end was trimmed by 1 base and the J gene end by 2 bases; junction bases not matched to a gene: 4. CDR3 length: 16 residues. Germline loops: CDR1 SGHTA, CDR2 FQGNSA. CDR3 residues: CASSLVSSGTTDTQYF. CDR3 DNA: TGTGCCAGCAGCTTAGTATCTAGCGGGACCACAGATACGCAGTATTTT.

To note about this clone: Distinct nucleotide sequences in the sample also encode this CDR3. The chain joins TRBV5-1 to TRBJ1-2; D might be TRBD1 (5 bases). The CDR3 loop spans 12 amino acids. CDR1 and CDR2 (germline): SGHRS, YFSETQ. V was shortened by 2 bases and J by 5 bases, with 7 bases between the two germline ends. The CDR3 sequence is CASSLDSYGYTF. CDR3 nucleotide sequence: TGCGCCAGCAGCTTAGACAGTTATGGCTACACCTTC.

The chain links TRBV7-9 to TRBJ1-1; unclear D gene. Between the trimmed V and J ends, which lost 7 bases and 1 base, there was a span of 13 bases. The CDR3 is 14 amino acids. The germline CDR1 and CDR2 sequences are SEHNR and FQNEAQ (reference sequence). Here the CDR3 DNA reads TGTGCCAGCAACGGCGGGTATGAGAACACTGAAGCTTTCTTT. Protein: CASNGGYENTEAFF.

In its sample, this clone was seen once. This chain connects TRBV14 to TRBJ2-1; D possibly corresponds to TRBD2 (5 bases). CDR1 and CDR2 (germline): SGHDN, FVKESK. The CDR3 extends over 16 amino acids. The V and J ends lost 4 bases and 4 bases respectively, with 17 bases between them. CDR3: CASSPIRDPVYNEQFF. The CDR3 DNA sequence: TGTGCCAGCAGCCCCATTCGGGATCCGGTGTACAATGAGCAGTTCTTC.

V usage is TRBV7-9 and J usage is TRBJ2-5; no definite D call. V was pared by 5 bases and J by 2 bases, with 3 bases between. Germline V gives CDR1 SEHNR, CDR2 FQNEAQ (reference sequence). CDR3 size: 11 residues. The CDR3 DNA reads TGTGCCAGCAGCCTACAAGAGACCCAGTACTTC. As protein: CASSLQETQYF.

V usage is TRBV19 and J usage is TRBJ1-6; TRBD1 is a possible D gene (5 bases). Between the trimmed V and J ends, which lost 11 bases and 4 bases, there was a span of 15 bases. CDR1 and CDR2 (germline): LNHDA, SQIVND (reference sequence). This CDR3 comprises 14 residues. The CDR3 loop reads CASGDDKYNSPLHF. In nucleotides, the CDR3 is TGTGCCTCGGGGGACGACAAATATAATTCACCCCTCCACTTT.

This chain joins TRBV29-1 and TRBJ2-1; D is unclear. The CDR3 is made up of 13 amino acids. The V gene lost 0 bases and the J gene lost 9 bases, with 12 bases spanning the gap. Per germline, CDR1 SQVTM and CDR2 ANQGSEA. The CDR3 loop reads CSVEDIILAEQFF. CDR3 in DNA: TGCAGCGTTGAAGACATAATCTTGGCTGAGCAGTTCTTC.

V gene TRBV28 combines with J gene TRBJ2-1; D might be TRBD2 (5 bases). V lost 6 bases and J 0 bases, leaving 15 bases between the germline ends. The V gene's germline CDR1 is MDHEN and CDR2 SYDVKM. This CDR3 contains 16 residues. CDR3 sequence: CASRPLGVDSYNEQFF. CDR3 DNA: TGTGCCAGCAGGCCCCTGGGAGTTGACTCCTACAATGAGCAGTTCTTC. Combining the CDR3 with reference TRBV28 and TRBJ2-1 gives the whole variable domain DVKVTQSSRYLVKRTGEKVFLECVQDMDHENMFWYRQDPGLGLRLIYFSYDVKMKEKGDIPEGYSVSREKKERFSLILESASTNQTSMYLCASRPLGVDSYNEQFFGPGTRLTVL.

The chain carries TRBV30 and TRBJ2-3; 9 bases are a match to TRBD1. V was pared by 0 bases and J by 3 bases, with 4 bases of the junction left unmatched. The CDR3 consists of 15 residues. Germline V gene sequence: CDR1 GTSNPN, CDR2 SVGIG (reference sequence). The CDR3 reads CAWSVQGAGTDTQYF. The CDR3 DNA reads TGTGCCTGGAGTGTACAGGGGGCTGGGACAGATACGCAGTATTTT.

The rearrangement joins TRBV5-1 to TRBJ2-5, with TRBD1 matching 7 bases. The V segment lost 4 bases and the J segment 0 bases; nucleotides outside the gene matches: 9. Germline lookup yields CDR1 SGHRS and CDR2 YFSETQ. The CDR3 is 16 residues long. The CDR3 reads CASSPYGDRYQETQYF. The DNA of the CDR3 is TGCGCCAGCAGCCCCTATGGGGACAGATACCAAGAGACCCAGTACTTC.

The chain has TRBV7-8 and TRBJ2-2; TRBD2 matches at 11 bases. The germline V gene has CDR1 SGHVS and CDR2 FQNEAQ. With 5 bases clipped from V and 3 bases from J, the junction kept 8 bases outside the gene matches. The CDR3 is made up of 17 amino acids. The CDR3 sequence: CASSTKLAGEHTGELFF. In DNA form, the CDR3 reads TGTGCCAGCAGCACCAAACTAGCGGGGGAACACACCGGGGAGCTGTTTTTT.

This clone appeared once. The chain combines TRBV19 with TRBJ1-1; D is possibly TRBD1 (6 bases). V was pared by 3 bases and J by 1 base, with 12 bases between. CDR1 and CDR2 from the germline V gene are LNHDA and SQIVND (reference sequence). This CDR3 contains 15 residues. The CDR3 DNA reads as TGTGCCAGTAGTATTTTTCTGACAGGGAACACTGAAGCTTTCTTT. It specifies CASSIFLTGNTEAFF.

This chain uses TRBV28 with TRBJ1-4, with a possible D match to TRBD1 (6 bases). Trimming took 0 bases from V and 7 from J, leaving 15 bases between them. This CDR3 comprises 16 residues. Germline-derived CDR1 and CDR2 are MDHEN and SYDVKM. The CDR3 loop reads CASSLWGMGASEKLFF. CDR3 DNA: TGTGCCAGCAGTTTATGGGGAATGGGGGCGAGTGAAAAACTGTTTTTT.